Following are 15 T cell receptor beta chains from one sample sequenced in a study of cytotoxic CD8 clonotypes in ibrutinib-treated CLL. TCRdb keeps only in-frame clones here, not all; method: immunoSEQ multiplex PCR. The table shows approximately 150,000 clones, with approximately 91% occurring only once. The sample was PBMCs, taken at disease progression, from a patient treated with ibrutinib. Receptors were obtained from a human donor with chronic lymphocytic leukemia.

This clone was found once. The chain carries TRBV19 and TRBJ2-7; weak D call: TRBD1 (7 bases). With 1 base removed from V and 0 bases from J, the gap between germline ends came to 16 bases. The germline V gene has CDR1 LNHDA and CDR2 SQIVND (reference sequence). This CDR3 spans 17 amino acids. The CDR3 nucleotides read TGTGCCAGTAGTATAGGAAGGAGGGACAGCATCTCCTACGAGCAGTACTTC. Translating gives CASSIGRRDSISYEQYF.

The chain couples TRBV28 to TRBJ2-2; D is unresolved. CDR3 size: 14 residues. Germline V CDR1 and CDR2: MDHEN, SYDVKM. V was cut by 3 bases and J by 5 bases, with 10 bases left in between. The CDR3 protein is CASSLPYGTGELFF. The CDR3 region has the DNA TGTGCCAGCAGTTTGCCCTATGGGACCGGGGAGCTGTTTTTT.

V usage is TRBV15 and J usage is TRBJ2-5; 9 bases agree with TRBD2. The germline V gene encodes CDR1 LNHNV and CDR2 YYDKDF (reference sequence). The trim removed 6 bases at V and 4 bases at J, leaving 12 bases unmatched. The CDR3 sequence is 16 residues long. The CDR3 protein is CATRSNPGTSRETQYF. The CDR3 nucleotides are TGTGCCACCAGATCAAACCCCGGGACTAGCCGAGAGACCCAGTACTTC.

The V and J genes are TRBV7-9 and TRBJ1-5, with D possibly matching TRBD1 (6 bases). The CDR3 contains 13 residues. CDR1 SEHNR and CDR2 FQNEAQ come from the germline V gene (reference sequence). The V end was cut by 3 bases, the J end by 4 bases, with 7 bases between. CDR3 nucleotide sequence: TGTGCCAGCAGCTTCCAGGGGAATCAGCCCCAGCATTTT. As protein: CASSFQGNQPQHF.

The rearrangement joins TRBV11-2 to TRBJ2-7; 11 nucleotides match TRBD2. Looked up from germline, CDR1 is SGHAT and CDR2 is FQNNGV. This CDR3 region has 15 residues. With 5 bases clipped from V and 6 bases from J, the junction kept 9 bases outside the gene matches. The CDR3 DNA reads as TGTGCCAGCAGCCCAGGGACTAGCGGATTTAGCGAGCAGTACTTC. Amino acids: CASSPGTSGFSEQYF. Looking up the rest from reference TRBV11-2 and TRBJ2-7 gives the full variable domain: EAGVAQSPRYKIIEKRQSVAFWCNPISGHATLYWYQQILGQGPKLLIQFQNNGVVDDSQLPKDRFSAERLKGVDSTLKIQPAKLEDSAVYLCASSPGTSGFSEQYFGPGTRLTVT.

The rearrangement joins TRBV19 to TRBJ1-5; no clear D. CDR1 is LNHDA and CDR2 is SQIVND in the germline V gene (reference sequence). The V gene lost 9 bases and the J gene lost 2 bases, with 14 bases spanning the gap. The CDR3 has 14 amino acids. The CDR3 protein is CASLGGVGNQPQHF. The DNA of the CDR3 is TGTGCCAGCCTAGGAGGAGTGGGCAATCAGCCCCAGCATTTT. Full variable domain (rest looked up from reference TRBV19 and TRBJ1-5): DGGITQSPKYLFRKEGQNVTLSCEQNLNHDAMYWYRQDPGQGLRLIYYSQIVNDFQKGDIAEGYSVSREKKESFPLTVTSAQKNPTAFYLCASLGGVGNQPQHFGDGTRLSIL.

This clone was found once. The chain is built from TRBV2 and TRBJ2-3; 7 bases line up with TRBD2. Germline assignment: CDR1 SNHLY and CDR2 FYNNEI. The trim removed 6 bases at V and 8 bases at J, leaving 11 bases unmatched. The CDR3 loop spans 14 amino acids. CDR3 in amino acids: CASRVRDYQGTQYF. The CDR3 nucleotides read TGTGCCAGCAGGGTCCGGGACTACCAGGGTACGCAGTATTTT.

This clone has just one count. The chain couples TRBV27 to TRBJ2-7; D remains unclear. The CDR3 loop spans 15 amino acids. Trimming removed 3 bases from V and 3 bases from J, with 15 bases in between. Germline V lookup: CDR1 MNHEY, CDR2 SMNVEV (reference sequence). The CDR3 DNA follows: TGTGCCAGCAGTTTTAGCACACTGGAGCTCTACGAGCAGTACTTC. This codes for CASSFSTLELYEQYF.

In DNA form, the CDR3 reads TGTGCCAGCAGCTTAGAGGGACAGAGCTATGGCTACACCTTC. Translation: CASSLEGQSYGYTF. V is TRBV7-9 and J is TRBJ1-2; 7 positions agree with TRBD1. CDR3 length: 14 amino acids. Germline CDR1 is SEHNR and CDR2 is FQNEAQ (reference sequence). Trimming cost V 1 base and J 4 bases; bases outside gene matches: 3. The variable domain in full, completed from reference TRBV7-9 and TRBJ1-2, reads DTGVSQNPRHKITKRGQNVTFRCDPISEHNRLYWYRQTLGQGPEFLTYFQNEAQLEKSRLLSDRFSAERPKGSFSTLEIQRTEQGDSAMYLCASSLEGQSYGYTFGSGTRLTVV.

This clone showed up just once. The J gene is TRBJ1-5, the V gene TRBV21-1. TRBV21-1 is given as a pseudogene. The CDR3 length is 21 residues. As DNA, the CDR3 is TGTGCCAGCAGCATCAATTTTCTAGGACGCAAGGCGCGCGATAGCAATCAGCCCCAGCATTTT. It specifies CASSINFLGRKARDSNQPQHF.

The chain combines TRBV5-1 with TRBJ1-2; 8 nucleotides agree with TRBD1. Trimming cost V 4 bases and J 4 bases; bases outside gene matches: 9. This CDR3 is 15 amino acids long. The germline V gene has CDR1 SGHRS and CDR2 YFSETQ. In DNA, the CDR3 is TGCGCCAGCAGCCGGGAGCGGACAGGGAGCTATGGCTACACCTTC. Translating it yields CASSRERTGSYGYTF.

This chain joins TRBV5-6 and TRBJ1-4, with 7 bases identical to TRBD1. J gave up 3 bases and V 1 base, and 0 bases lay outside the gene matches. Germline CDR1 SGHDT, CDR2 YYEEEE. The CDR3 loop spans 14 amino acids. CDR3: CASSLTGANEKLFF. The CDR3, as DNA: TGTGCCAGCAGCTTGACAGGGGCTAATGAAAAACTGTTTTTT.

The table lists this clone with a few counts. The chain joins TRBV7-9 to TRBJ2-1; 14 positions match TRBD2. V was pared by 6 bases and J by 4 bases, with 14 bases of the junction left unmatched. Germline assignment: CDR1 SEHNR and CDR2 FQNEAQ (reference sequence). The CDR3 extends over 19 amino acids. The CDR3 DNA follows: TGTGCCAGCAGTTACCCGCAACCGGGACTAGCGGGAGTTTACAATGAGCAGTTCTTC. It encodes CASSYPQPGLAGVYNEQFF.

The chain combines TRBV28 with TRBJ2-7, with TRBD2 identical over 13 bases. This CDR3 spans 17 amino acids. The junction had 15 bases not matched to a gene; V was cut back by 8 bases and J by 5 bases. Germline V gene lookup returns CDR1 MDHEN and CDR2 SYDVKM. CDR3 region: CASSPTGLAGLSDEQYF. The CDR3 nucleotides read TGTGCCAGCTCGCCCACGGGACTAGCGGGGCTGAGTGACGAGCAGTACTTC.

The V and J genes are TRBV6-1 and TRBJ2-7; 10 bases map to TRBD2. Germline CDR1 and CDR2: MNHNS and SASEGT. The CDR3 has 15 residues. V trimming: 4 bases; J trimming: 4 bases; junction bases outside the gene matches: 7. The CDR3 bases are TGTGCCAGCAGTGTCGCTAGCGGGAGTGGATACGAGCAGTACTTC. It translates to CASSVASGSGYEQYF.